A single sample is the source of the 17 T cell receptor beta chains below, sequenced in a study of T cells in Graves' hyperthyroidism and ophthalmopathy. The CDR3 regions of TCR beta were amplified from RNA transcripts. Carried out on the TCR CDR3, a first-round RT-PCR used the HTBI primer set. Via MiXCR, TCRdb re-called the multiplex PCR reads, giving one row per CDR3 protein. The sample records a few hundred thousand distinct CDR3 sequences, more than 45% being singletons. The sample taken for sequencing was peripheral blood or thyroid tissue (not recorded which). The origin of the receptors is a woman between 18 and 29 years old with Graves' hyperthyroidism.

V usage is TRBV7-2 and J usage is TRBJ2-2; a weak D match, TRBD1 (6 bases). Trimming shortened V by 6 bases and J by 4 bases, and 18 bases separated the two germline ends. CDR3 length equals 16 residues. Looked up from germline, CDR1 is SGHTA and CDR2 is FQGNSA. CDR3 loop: CASRRRGNRITGELFF. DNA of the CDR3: TGTGCCAGCAGGCGTAGGGGGAATCGGATCACCGGGGAGCTGTTTTTT.

The CDR3 reads CASSLGQGLEQPQHF. The CDR3 region has the DNA TGTGCCAGCAGTTTGGGACAGGGTTTGGAACAGCCCCAGCATTTT. The chain links TRBV7-9 to TRBJ1-5, with 9 bases fitting TRBD1. Trimming removed 6 bases from V and 7 bases from J; junction bases left unmatched: 10. Looked up from germline, CDR1 is SEHNR and CDR2 is FQNEAQ (reference sequence). The CDR3 is 15 amino acids. Combining the CDR3 with reference TRBV7-9 and TRBJ1-5 gives the whole variable domain DTGVSQNPRHKITKRGQNVTFRCDPISEHNRLYWYRQTLGQGPEFLTYFQNEAQLEKSRLLSDRFSAERPKGSFSTLEIQRTEQGDSAMYLCASSLGQGLEQPQHFGDGTRLSIL.

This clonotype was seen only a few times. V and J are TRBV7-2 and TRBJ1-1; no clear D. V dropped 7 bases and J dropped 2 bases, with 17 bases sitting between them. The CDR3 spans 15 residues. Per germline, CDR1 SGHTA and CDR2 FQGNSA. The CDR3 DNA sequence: TGTGCCAGCACCAACCTGGGGAGTGGCAACACTGAAGCTTTCTTT. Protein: CASTNLGSGNTEAFF.

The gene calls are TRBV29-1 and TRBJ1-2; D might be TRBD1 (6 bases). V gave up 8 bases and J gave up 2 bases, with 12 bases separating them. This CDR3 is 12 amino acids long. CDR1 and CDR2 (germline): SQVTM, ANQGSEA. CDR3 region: CSTVQGNYGYTF. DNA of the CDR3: TGCAGCACCGTACAGGGAAACTATGGCTACACCTTC. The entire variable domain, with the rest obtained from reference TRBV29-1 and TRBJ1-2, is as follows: SAVISQKPSRDICQRGTSLTIQCQVDSQVTMMFWYRQQPGQSLTLIATANQGSEATYESGFVIDKFPISRPNLTFSTLTVSNMSPEDSSIYLCSTVQGNYGYTFGSGTRLTVV.

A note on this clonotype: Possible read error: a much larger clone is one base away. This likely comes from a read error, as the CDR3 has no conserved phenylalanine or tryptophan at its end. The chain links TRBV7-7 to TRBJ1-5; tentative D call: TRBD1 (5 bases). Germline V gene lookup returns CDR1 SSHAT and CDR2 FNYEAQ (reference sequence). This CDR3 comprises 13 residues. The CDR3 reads CASSLGTDQPQHL. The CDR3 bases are TGTGCTAGCAGCTTAGGGACGGATCAGCCCCAGCATCTT.

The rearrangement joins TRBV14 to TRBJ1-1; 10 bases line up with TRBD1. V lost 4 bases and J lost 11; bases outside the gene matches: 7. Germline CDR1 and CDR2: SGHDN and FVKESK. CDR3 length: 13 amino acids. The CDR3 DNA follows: TGTGCCAGCAGCCGCCGGGACAGGGGTTACGCTTTCTTT. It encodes CASSRRDRGYAFF.

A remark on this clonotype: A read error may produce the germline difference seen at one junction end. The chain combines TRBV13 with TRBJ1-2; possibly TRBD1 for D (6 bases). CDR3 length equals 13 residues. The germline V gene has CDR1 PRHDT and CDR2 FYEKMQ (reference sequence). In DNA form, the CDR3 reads TGCGCCAGCAGCTTCGCAGGGGCTGATGGCTACACCTTC. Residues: CASSFAGADGYTF.

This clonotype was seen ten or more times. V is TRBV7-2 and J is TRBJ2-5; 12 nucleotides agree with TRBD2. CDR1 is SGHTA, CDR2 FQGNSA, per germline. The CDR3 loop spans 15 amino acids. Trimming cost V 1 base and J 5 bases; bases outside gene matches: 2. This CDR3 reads CASSLGLAGAETQYF. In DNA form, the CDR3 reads TGTGCCAGCAGCTTAGGACTAGCGGGAGCCGAGACCCAGTACTTC.

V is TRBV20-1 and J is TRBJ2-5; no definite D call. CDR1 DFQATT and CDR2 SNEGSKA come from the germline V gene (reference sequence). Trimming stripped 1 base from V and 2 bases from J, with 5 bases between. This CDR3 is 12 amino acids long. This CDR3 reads CSARVSQETQYF. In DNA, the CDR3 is TGCAGTGCTAGAGTGTCACAAGAGACCCAGTACTTC.

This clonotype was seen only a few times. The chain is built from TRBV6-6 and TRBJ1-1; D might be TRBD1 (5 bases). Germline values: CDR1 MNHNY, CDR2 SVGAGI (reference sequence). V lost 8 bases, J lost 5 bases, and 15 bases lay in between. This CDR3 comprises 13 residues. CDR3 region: CASVSREGTEAFF. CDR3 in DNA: TGTGCCAGCGTATCCAGGGAGGGGACTGAAGCTTTCTTT.

The CDR3, as DNA: TGCAGTGCCCGGAAGGACAGCAGTTATGGCTACACCTTC. Protein product: CSARKDSSYGYTF. The chain is built from TRBV20-1 and TRBJ1-2, with D perhaps TRBD1 (6 bases). The CDR3 consists of 13 residues. Germline lookup yields CDR1 DFQATT and CDR2 SNEGSKA (reference sequence). V dropped 6 bases and J dropped 5 bases, with 16 bases sitting between them.

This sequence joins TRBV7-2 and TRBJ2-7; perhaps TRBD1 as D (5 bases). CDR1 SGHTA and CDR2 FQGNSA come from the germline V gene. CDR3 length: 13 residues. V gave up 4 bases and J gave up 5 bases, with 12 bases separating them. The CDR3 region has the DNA TGTGCCAGCAGCTCCGGACAAAATGACGAGCAGTACTTC. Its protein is CASSSGQNDEQYF.

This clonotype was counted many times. The CDR3 nucleotides are TGCAGCGTTCTCAAGGGGGCAGGCTACGAGCAGTACTTC. Translation: CSVLKGAGYEQYF. The chain uses TRBV29-1 and TRBJ2-7; 7 positions match TRBD1. J lost 3 bases, V lost 5 bases, and 7 bases had no gene match. Per the germline V gene, CDR1 is SQVTM and CDR2 is ANQGSEA. The CDR3 totals 13 residues.

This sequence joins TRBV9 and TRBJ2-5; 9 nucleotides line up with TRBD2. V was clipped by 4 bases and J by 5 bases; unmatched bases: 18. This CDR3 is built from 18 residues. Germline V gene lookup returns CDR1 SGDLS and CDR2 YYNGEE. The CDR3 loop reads CASSHPTRAGGMGETQYF. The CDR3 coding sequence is TGTGCCAGCAGCCATCCCACCAGAGCGGGAGGAATGGGGGAGACCCAGTACTTC.

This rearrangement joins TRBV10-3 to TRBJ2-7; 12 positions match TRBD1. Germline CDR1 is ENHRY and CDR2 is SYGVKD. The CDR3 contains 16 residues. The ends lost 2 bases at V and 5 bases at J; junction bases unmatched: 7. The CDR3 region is CAISEGLGTGGHEQYF. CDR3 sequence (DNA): TGTGCCATCAGTGAGGGTCTCGGGACAGGGGGCCACGAGCAGTACTTC.

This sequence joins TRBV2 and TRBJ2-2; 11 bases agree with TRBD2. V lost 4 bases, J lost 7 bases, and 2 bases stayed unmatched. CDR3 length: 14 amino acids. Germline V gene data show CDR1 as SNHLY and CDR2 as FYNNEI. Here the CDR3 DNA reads TGTGCCAGCAGTGGTAGCGGGAGGGGCGGGGAGCTGTTTTTT. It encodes CASSGSGRGGELFF. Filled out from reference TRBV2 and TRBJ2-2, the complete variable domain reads EPEVTQTPSHQVTQMGQEVILRCVPISNHLYFYWYRQILGQKVEFLVSFYNNEISEKSEIFDDQFSVERPDGSNFTLKIRSTKLEDSAMYFCASSGSGRGGELFFGEGSRLTVL.

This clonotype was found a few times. The CDR3 spells CASSYDRERNTIYF. The CDR3 DNA reads TGTGCCAGCAGTTACGACAGGGAAAGAAACACCATATATTTT. The genes are TRBV6-5 and TRBJ1-3; TRBD1 matches 7 bases. Losses at the gene ends were 2 bases for V and 5 bases for J; bases not matched to a gene: 3. CDR3 size: 14 residues. Germline V gene data show CDR1 as MNHEY and CDR2 as SVGAGI.